The rows below give T cell receptor beta chains drawn from one sample of a study of blood T cell repertoires in COVID-19. Libraries were prepared by immunoSEQ multiplex PCR; TCRdb keeps only in-frame clonotypes and omits some of them. The sample has more than 200,000 clones, 85% to 90% seen once. The sequenced material came from PBMCs or T cells enriched from blood (not recorded which). The origin of the receptors is a woman under 40 with acute COVID-19. Each CDR3 is given with its conserved first and last residue. The D gene is left open where the match is weak. A clone size is listed for some rows: how often the clone was seen (once, few, many), or a class if it is expanded.

d_gene: TRBD1
v_gene: TRBV2
j_gene: TRBJ1-3
abundance: -
CDR3aa: CASSVGQGSGNTIYF
CDR3nt: TGTGCCAGCAGTGTGGGACAGGGAAGTGGAAACACCATATATTTT

d_gene: -
v_gene: TRBV5-1
j_gene: TRBJ2-7
abundance: -
CDR3aa: CASSLGYSRSSYEQYF
CDR3nt: TGCGCCAGCAGCTTGGGGTACAGCCGATCTTCCTACGAGCAGTACTTC

d_gene: -
v_gene: TRBV7-6
j_gene: TRBJ2-3
abundance: once
CDR3aa: CASSPGTMKADTQYF
CDR3nt: TGTGCCAGCAGCCCCGGGACAATGAAGGCAGATACGCAGTATTTT

d_gene: TRBD1
v_gene: TRBV3-1/TRBV3-2
j_gene: TRBJ1-2
abundance: -
CDR3aa: CASSQEWGTGTGRGYTF
CDR3nt: TGTGCCAGCAGCCAAGAATGGGGAACGGGGACAGGGAGAGGCTACACCTTC

d_gene: -
v_gene: TRBV30
j_gene: TRBJ2-5
abundance: few
CDR3aa: CAYAGVGETQYF
CDR3nt: TGTGCCTACGCGGGCGTTGGCGAGACCCAGTACTTC

d_gene: -
v_gene: TRBV7-8
j_gene: TRBJ2-7
abundance: -
CDR3aa: CASSLEEYNEQYF
CDR3nt: TGTGCCAGCAGCTTAGAGGAGTATAACGAGCAGTACTTC

d_gene: -
v_gene: TRBV29-1
j_gene: TRBJ1-1
abundance: -
CDR3aa: CSVDSLEQWNTEAFF
CDR3nt: TGCAGCGTTGATTCCTTAGAACAGTGGAACACTGAAGCTTTCTTT

d_gene: TRBD1
v_gene: TRBV2
j_gene: TRBJ1-1
abundance: -
CDR3aa: CASNGQANGLNTEAFF
CDR3nt: TGTGCCAGCAACGGACAGGCCAATGGGTTGAACACTGAAGCTTTCTTT

d_gene: -
v_gene: TRBV5-1
j_gene: TRBJ2-1
abundance: -
CDR3aa: CASSLAASSYNEQFF
CDR3nt: TGCGCCAGCAGCTTGGCTGCCAGCTCCTACAATGAGCAGTTCTTC

d_gene: -
v_gene: TRBV2
j_gene: TRBJ1-5
abundance: -
CDR3aa: CASTAGVDNQPQHF
CDR3nt: TGTGCCAGCACAGCAGGGGTGGACAATCAGCCCCAGCATTTT

d_gene: -
v_gene: TRBV2
j_gene: TRBJ2-1
abundance: -
CDR3aa: CASTETAGFAYNEQFF
CDR3nt: TGTGCCAGCACCGAGACGGCAGGGTTCGCCTACAATGAGCAGTTCTTC

d_gene: TRBD1
v_gene: TRBV2
j_gene: TRBJ2-7
abundance: -
CDR3aa: CASTQGLYEQYF
CDR3nt: TGTGCCAGCACACAGGGGTTGTACGAGCAGTACTTC

d_gene: TRBD1
v_gene: TRBV10-3
j_gene: TRBJ1-6
abundance: -
CDR3aa: CAISESWTGGNSPLHF
CDR3nt: TGTGCCATCAGTGAGTCCTGGACAGGGGGTAATTCACCCCTCCACTTT

d_gene: TRBD1
v_gene: TRBV13
j_gene: TRBJ1-2
abundance: -
CDR3aa: CASSLGGSGQGNYGYTF
CDR3nt: TGTGCCAGCAGCTTAGGGGGTTCGGGACAGGGGAACTATGGCTACACCTTC

d_gene: -
v_gene: TRBV7-7
j_gene: TRBJ2-7
abundance: -
CDR3aa: CASSLEQGYEQYF
CDR3nt: TGTGCCAGCAGCTTAGAACAGGGCTACGAGCAGTACTTC

d_gene: -
v_gene: TRBV9
j_gene: TRBJ2-7
abundance: -
CDR3aa: CASSYTDSYEQYF
CDR3nt: TGTGCCAGCAGTTACACAGACTCCTACGAGCAGTACTTC

d_gene: -
v_gene: TRBV21-1
j_gene: TRBJ1-4
abundance: -
CDR3aa: CASSRTGGNEKLFF
CDR3nt: TGTGCCAGCAGCCGGACAGGGGGGAATGAAAAACTGTTTTTT

d_gene: TRBD1
v_gene: TRBV19
j_gene: TRBJ1-1
abundance: -
CDR3aa: CASAGQGFLRGAFF
CDR3nt: TGTGCCTCTGCGGGACAGGGGTTTTTACGAGGGGCTTTCTTT

d_gene: TRBD1
v_gene: TRBV19
j_gene: TRBJ1-5
abundance: -
CDR3aa: CASSMREGAWQPQHF
CDR3nt: TGTGCCAGTAGTATGCGTGAGGGGGCATGGCAGCCCCAGCATTTT

d_gene: -
v_gene: TRBV27
j_gene: TRBJ1-3
abundance: -
CDR3aa: CASKSMTAKSSGNTIYF
CDR3nt: TGTGCCAGCAAAAGTATGACAGCGAAGAGCTCTGGAAACACCATATATTTT

d_gene: TRBD2
v_gene: TRBV4-2
j_gene: TRBJ2-3
abundance: -
CDR3aa: CASSQGAGGRTDTQYF
CDR3nt: TGTGCCAGCAGCCAAGGTGCGGGGGGCCGCACAGATACGCAGTATTTT

d_gene: -
v_gene: TRBV12-3/TRBV12-4
j_gene: TRBJ1-5
abundance: -
CDR3aa: CASSFRNQPQHF
CDR3nt: TGTGCCAGCAGCTTCAGAAATCAGCCCCAGCATTTT